This T cell receptor beta chain stems from a study of blood T cell repertoires in COVID-19. Repertoires were generated with immunoSEQ multiplex PCR, while TCRdb's copy carries only in-frame clones and drops some. The sample lists 310,000 or so clones, 89% seen once, with about 6% in the top ten. Per germline, CDR1 PRHDT and CDR2 FYEKMQ (reference sequence). CDR3 length: 13 residues. With 6 bases removed from V and 1 base from J, the gap between germline ends came to 9 bases. The sequence was collected from a man younger than 35 who had recovered from COVID-19. The chain has TRBV13 and TRBJ1-1, with D possibly being TRBD1 (5 bases). The sample taken for sequencing was peripheral blood. The CDR3 is CASRFDRNTEAFF. As DNA, the CDR3 is TGTGCCAGCAGGTTCGACAGGAACACTGAAGCTTTCTTT.